These 28 T cell receptor beta chains originate from one sample sequenced in a study of T-cell memory formation after mild COVID-19. Each CDR3 protein gets one entry after TCRdb re-called the 5' RACE reads with MiXCR. Of about 350,000 distinct CDR3 sequences listed, roughly 14% are singletons. The sequenced sample consisted of PBMCs or a T cell subset sorted from them (not recorded which). These TCRs come from a man aged 18 to 30 who had mild COVID-19 (a few samples of this study predate the infection). Cell type and time point are not known.

The chain combines TRBV20-1 with TRBJ2-3; TRBD2 might be the D (6 bases). The CDR3 consists of 12 residues. CDR1 is DFQATT and CDR2 is SNEGSKA in the germline V gene (reference sequence). The V end was cut by 0 bases, the J end by 6 bases, with 7 bases between. The CDR3 coding sequence is TGCAGTGCTAGAGAGAGCGGGGATACGCAGTATTTT. This codes for CSARESGDTQYF.

The chain joins TRBV6-5 to TRBJ2-3; tentatively, D is TRBD1 (5 bases). V shed 2 bases and J shed 2 bases, with 11 bases lying between them. Looked up from germline, CDR1 is MNHEY and CDR2 is SVGAGI. The CDR3 spans 15 residues. CDR3 nucleotides: TGTGCCAGCAGTTACGCGAACAGGTTCACAGATACGCAGTATTTT. This translates into CASSYANRFTDTQYF.

The V gene is TRBV11-1, the J gene TRBJ1-1; weak D call: TRBD1 (5 bases). This CDR3 spans 13 amino acids. Germline V lookup: CDR1 SGHAT, CDR2 FQDESV (reference sequence). Trimming took 5 bases from V and 5 from J, leaving 12 bases between them. The CDR3 loop reads CASSTRGATEAFF. DNA for the CDR3: TGTGCCAGCAGCACCCGCGGGGCAACTGAAGCTTTCTTT.

This chain connects TRBV6-2 or TRBV6-3 to TRBJ1-1; 8 nucleotides agree with TRBD1. The germline V gene encodes CDR1 MNHEY and CDR2 SVGEGT. V lost 3 bases and J lost 3; bases outside the gene matches: 12. This CDR3 spans 17 amino acids. Here the CDR3 reads CASSYTPGTGVHTEAFF. CDR3 DNA: TGTGCCAGCAGTTATACACCCGGGACAGGAGTTCACACTGAAGCTTTCTTT.

The chain is built from TRBV29-1 and TRBJ2-7, with 12 bases identical to TRBD2. V shed 6 bases, J shed 2 bases, and the junction held 8 bases outside the gene matches. The CDR3 runs 15 residues. Germline CDR1 reads SQVTM; CDR2 reads ANQGSEA. The CDR3 loop is CSVRLAGVVTYEQYF. As DNA, the CDR3 is TGCAGCGTCCGACTAGCGGGGGTGGTAACCTACGAGCAGTACTTC.

This clonotype was counted only a few times. The rearrangement links TRBV6-6 to TRBJ1-5; the D gene is possibly TRBD1 (5 bases). There are 13 residues in the CDR3. The germline V gene encodes CDR1 MNHNY and CDR2 SVGAGI (reference sequence). The CDR3 bases are TGTGTGACAGCGGAAAGGGATCTCGAGCCCCAGCATTTT. It codes for CVTAERDLEPQHF.

This clonotype turned up a few times. The gene calls are TRBV7-2 and TRBJ2-3; D is unresolved. The germline CDR1 and CDR2 sequences are SGHTA and FQGNSA. CDR3 length: 12 amino acids. Between the trimmed V and J ends, which lost 5 bases and 4 bases, there was a span of 7 bases. The CDR3 sequence is CASSATADTQYF. The CDR3 DNA follows: TGTGCCAGCAGCGCGACCGCAGATACGCAGTATTTT.

This clonotype was found a few times. CDR3 bases: TGCGCCAGCAGCCAAACCACAGGGGGGTGGACTGAAGCTTTCTTT. Amino acid sequence: CASSQTTGGWTEAFF. The chain is built from TRBV4-3 and TRBJ1-1; 8 bases are a match to TRBD1. The CDR3 contains 15 residues. Germline trimming cut 2 bases from V and 5 bases from J; bases unmatched to any gene: 7. The germline CDR1 and CDR2 sequences are LGHNA and YSLEER.

J is TRBJ1-5 and V is TRBV18, with D maybe TRBD1 (5 bases). CDR1 KGHSH and CDR2 LQKENI come from the germline V gene. This CDR3 spans 15 amino acids. Between the trimmed V and J ends, which lost 2 bases and 4 bases, there was a span of 12 bases. The CDR3 DNA reads as TGTGCCAGCTCACCAAGTGCGCAGGGAAATCAGCCCCAGCATTTT. Amino acids: CASSPSAQGNQPQHF. The full variable domain, its missing parts supplied by reference TRBV18 and TRBJ1-5, is NAGVMQNPRHLVRRRGQEARLRCSPMKGHSHVYWYRQLPEEGLKFMVYLQKENIIDESGMPKERFSAEFPKEGPSILRIQQVVRGDSAAYFCASSPSAQGNQPQHFGDGTRLSIL.

The V gene is TRBV4-1, the J gene TRBJ2-2; D gene uncertain. Trimming took off 5 bases at V and 10 bases at J, with 17 bases between the two ends. In germline, CDR1 is MGHRA, CDR2 YSYEKL. The CDR3 has 14 residues. The CDR3 DNA reads as TGCGCCAGCAGCTTAGTAATCAGTTCTGAGGAGCTGTTTTTT. Translating it yields CASSLVISSEELFF.

This clonotype has only a few counts. The J gene is TRBJ2-7, the V gene TRBV10-1, with D tentatively TRBD1 (5 bases). Looked up from germline, CDR1 is WNHNN and CDR2 is SYGVQD (reference sequence). The CDR3 length is 9 residues. Between the trimmed V and J ends, which lost 9 bases and 6 bases, there was a span of 6 bases. The CDR3 bases are TGCGCCAGAGGGGTCGAGCAGTACGTC. Its translation: CARGVEQYV.

This clonotype was observed many times. The chain recombines TRBV7-9 with TRBJ1-1; 7 bases fit TRBD1. Germline values: CDR1 SEHNR, CDR2 FQNEAQ (reference sequence). V gave up 4 bases and J gave up 1 base; unmatched junction bases: 0. The CDR3 runs 13 residues. The CDR3 protein is CASSWDRNTEAFF. DNA for the CDR3: TGTGCCAGCAGCTGGGACAGGAACACTGAAGCTTTCTTT. Drawing the rest from reference TRBV7-9 and TRBJ1-1, the complete variable domain is DTGVSQNPRHKITKRGQNVTFRCDPISEHNRLYWYRQTLGQGPEFLTYFQNEAQLEKSRLLSDRFSAERPKGSFSTLEIQRTEQGDSAMYLCASSWDRNTEAFFGQGTRLTVV.

About this clonotype: At one of its ends the junction is not consistent with the germline gene, which may arise from a read error. The chain joins TRBV12-3 or TRBV12-4 to TRBJ2-5, with TRBD1 matching 8 bases. The CDR3 sequence is 14 residues long. CDR3 nucleotides: TGTGCCAGCGGCAGGGACAGGCAAGCAGAGACCCAGCACTTC. This gives the protein CASGRDRQAETQHF.

This clonotype was found a few times. The chain recombines TRBV10-3 with TRBJ2-1; D might be TRBD1 (6 bases). The CDR3 consists of 16 residues. Germline V lookup: CDR1 ENHRY, CDR2 SYGVKD. Trimming took off 3 bases at V and 1 base at J, with 13 bases between the two ends. The CDR3 is CAISDSAGDSYNEQFF. The CDR3 DNA reads as TGTGCCATCAGTGATTCCGCAGGGGATTCCTACAATGAGCAGTTCTTC.

This clonotype was counted at least ten times. This chain uses TRBV7-9 with TRBJ2-5; unclear D gene. The length of the CDR3 is 13 residues. Trimming took 2 bases from V and 5 from J, leaving 9 bases between them. In germline, CDR1 is SEHNR, CDR2 FQNEAQ (reference sequence). CDR3 loop: CASSLPVGETQYF. CDR3 DNA: TGTGCCAGCAGCTTACCGGTGGGGGAGACCCAGTACTTC.

The gene calls are TRBV5-6 and TRBJ2-3, with D perhaps TRBD2 (6 bases). Germline CDR1 is SGHDT and CDR2 is YYEEEE. Deletions cut 2 bases from V and 6 bases from J, with 10 bases between. This CDR3 comprises 13 residues. The CDR3 sequence is CASSFERADTQYF. CDR3 bases: TGTGCCAGCAGCTTCGAGCGGGCGGATACGCAGTATTTT.

This chain joins TRBV24-1 and TRBJ2-1, with 8 bases lining up with TRBD1. The junction had 8 bases not matched to a gene; V was cut back by 8 bases and J by 3 bases. Germline V gene sequence: CDR1 KGHDR, CDR2 SFDVKD. The CDR3 is 15 amino acids. CDR3 sequence: CATTLDRGLYNEQFF. DNA of the CDR3: TGTGCCACCACCCTTGACAGGGGCCTCTACAATGAGCAGTTCTTC.

The chain has TRBV3-1 and TRBJ1-5, with TRBD1 matching 8 bases. This CDR3 comprises 15 residues. Germline trimming cut 4 bases from V and 5 bases from J; bases unmatched to any gene: 7. Germline V gives CDR1 LGHDT, CDR2 YNNKEL (reference sequence). The CDR3 is CASSRGQGNYQPQHF. The DNA of the CDR3 is TGTGCCAGCAGCCGCGGACAGGGAAACTATCAGCCCCAGCATTTT.

This clonotype has a handful of counts. The V call is TRBV7-2, the J call TRBJ1-6; D gene ambiguous. Germline loops: CDR1 SGHTA, CDR2 FQGNSA. The CDR3 totals 12 residues. The V and J ends lost 0 bases and 12 bases respectively, with 6 bases between them. CDR3 in DNA: TGTGCCAGCAGCTTAGCAGTACTACCCCTCCACTTT. Protein sequence: CASSLAVLPLHF.

V usage is TRBV7-7 and J usage is TRBJ2-7, with 9 nucleotides matching TRBD2. The CDR3 sequence is 15 residues long. Germline V lookup: CDR1 SSHAT, CDR2 FNYEAQ (reference sequence). The CDR3 region has the DNA TGTGCTAGCAGCGATAAGCGGGGGGCCAGCTACGAGCAGTACGTC. Protein: CASSDKRGASYEQYV.

The V call is TRBV7-9, the J call TRBJ1-1, with D possibly TRBD1 on 6 matching bases. Germline loops: CDR1 SEHNR, CDR2 FQNEAQ (reference sequence). V gave up 7 bases and J gave up 1 base, with 16 bases separating them. The CDR3 is made up of 15 amino acids. The CDR3 region has the DNA TGTGCCAGCATCATACAGGGACCAGAGAACACTGAAGCTTTCTTT. This translates into CASIIQGPENTEAFF.

This clonotype was counted ten times or more. The rearrangement links TRBV5-1 to TRBJ1-1, with D perhaps TRBD1 (5 bases). The germline gives CDR1 SGHRS, CDR2 YFSETQ. Deletions cut 0 bases from V and 1 base from J, with 13 bases between. The CDR3 length is 16 residues. The CDR3 nucleotides are TGCGCCAGCAGCTTGGCTCAGGGTATCGAGAACACTGAAGCTTTCTTT. Its protein is CASSLAQGIENTEAFF.

The chain has TRBV4-3 and TRBJ2-1, with unresolved D. Trimming cost V 0 bases and J 5 bases, with 8 bases left between them. The CDR3 length is 14 residues. Germline CDR1 reads LGHNA; CDR2 reads YSLEER. The CDR3 loop reads CASSQEVLHNEQFF. The CDR3 nucleotides are TGCGCCAGCAGCCAAGAGGTCCTCCACAATGAGCAGTTCTTC.

The rearrangement joins TRBV4-3 to TRBJ2-7, with D unclear. Germline CDR1 reads LGHNA; CDR2 reads YSLEER. This CDR3 has 14 amino acids. The germline V and J ends were trimmed by 0 bases and 3 bases, with 9 bases remaining between them. This chain's CDR3 is CASSQERNYYEQYF. CDR3 coding DNA: TGCGCCAGCAGCCAAGAACGAAACTACTACGAGCAGTACTTC.

The table lists this clonotype with a few counts. This chain connects TRBV20-1 to TRBJ1-1; 9 nucleotides line up with TRBD1. Trimming took 3 bases from V and 5 from J; bases not matched to a gene: 10. The CDR3 length is 15 residues. Germline V lookup: CDR1 DFQATT, CDR2 SNEGSKA (reference sequence). CDR3: CSARWGTGSWTEAFF. The CDR3 DNA is TGCAGTGCTAGGTGGGGGACAGGGTCGTGGACTGAAGCTTTCTTT.

This chain connects TRBV5-1 to TRBJ1-4, with no clear D. CDR1 and CDR2 from the germline V gene are SGHRS and YFSETQ. V shed 3 bases and J shed 7 bases, with 13 bases lying between them. The CDR3 totals 14 residues. CDR3 protein: CASSWDIRREKLFF. CDR3 nucleotide sequence: TGCGCCAGCAGCTGGGATATCCGCCGTGAAAAACTGTTTTTT. Combining the CDR3 with reference TRBV5-1 and TRBJ1-4 gives the whole variable domain KAGVTQTPRYLIKTRGQQVTLSCSPISGHRSVSWYQQTPGQGLQFLFEYFSETQRNKGNFPGRFSGRQFSNSRSEMNVSTLELGDSALYLCASSWDIRREKLFFGSGTQLSVL.

V is TRBV6-5 and J is TRBJ2-1; D not certain. Germline CDR1 and CDR2: MNHEY and SVGAGI. This CDR3 is 18 amino acids long. V lost 6 bases to trimming and J lost 0 bases, with 21 bases between them. This CDR3 reads CASSLGKGRRSSYNEQFF. DNA for the CDR3: TGTGCCAGCAGCTTGGGTAAAGGGCGCCGGAGCTCCTACAATGAGCAGTTCTTC.

J is TRBJ2-1 and V is TRBV7-9; D is possibly TRBD1 or TRBD2 (5 bases each). Trimming stripped 1 base from V and 7 bases from J, with 17 bases between. Germline V gene data show CDR1 as SEHNR and CDR2 as FQNEAQ (reference sequence). The CDR3 runs to 16 residues. CDR3 DNA sequence: TGTGCCAGCAGCTTAGAAGGTAGGGACCCGACAAATGAGCAGTTCTTC. Translation gives CASSLEGRDPTNEQFF.